This T cell receptor (beta chain) was profiled in a study of shared clonotypes between healthy human individuals. Overall study results and limits: The study found 4.5% to 5% of naive CD4 clonotypes shared across a few donors. Measured sharing among donors was expected to vary with sequencing depth.

Regarding this clone: Antigen specificity is unknown.

The repertoire was sequenced with immunoSEQ multiplex PCR; TCRdb's copy has only in-frame clones and lacks some. Of approximately 320,000 clones in the sample, around 87% were seen once. Input material: memory CD8+ T cells sorted from blood. Subset noted: CD45RO+ cells pooled with CCR7-negative TemRA cells. The TCR comes from a man aged 18-30 years in good health.

CDR3 amino acids: CASSLAAEQFF. Written as DNA, the CDR3 is TGTGCCAGCAGCTTGGCGGCTGAGCAGTTCTTC. J is TRBJ2-1 and V is TRBV5-6; D remains ambiguous. CDR1 SGHDT and CDR2 YYEEEE come from the germline V gene. Trimming took off 0 bases at V and 9 bases at J, with 4 bases between the two ends. This CDR3 is built from 11 residues.